This passage covers 23 T cell receptor beta chains from one sample sequenced in a study of human T cells and chemical hapten exposure (dated by TCRdb to the early 2020s). Library creation used RACE. TCRdb records NextSeq 500 as the sequencer. Starting from the raw public reads, TCRdb applied fastp trimming at Q25, assembled clones with MiXCR and retained in-frame beta chains. Entries are consolidated by CDR3 protein sequence, retaining the most common genes and DNA. This sample has tens of thousands of distinct CDR3 sequences in its table, and approximately 10% of those were observed once. 3.5% of the sample is in the top ten clones. Per the publication, the time point label means: patch test 1, 2 weeks after DPC sensitization. Read against the paper, the sample's treatment or condition label means: therapeutic diphenylcyclopropenone sensitization with weekly scalp DPC. Source: whole blood, taken in connection with sensitization to the hapten diphenylcyclopropenone (DPC). These receptors were collected from a woman aged 55-69 years with alopecia areata. Some clones in this sample may be carry-over from other donors' samples.

This clonotype was seen repeatedly, ten times or more. V and J are TRBV2 and TRBJ2-1; 7 bases map to TRBD2. Per the germline V gene, CDR1 is SNHLY and CDR2 is FYNNEI. This CDR3 is built from 14 residues. Germline trimming cut 7 bases from V and 0 bases from J; bases unmatched to any gene: 3. The CDR3 DNA reads as TGTGCCAGCATCGGGGGGAGCTCCTACAATGAGCAGTTCTTC. Translated: CASIGGSSYNEQFF.

The V and J genes are TRBV4-2 and TRBJ1-1, with a tentative D call TRBD1 (6 bases). CDR3 length equals 17 residues. In germline, CDR1 is LGHNA, CDR2 YNFKEQ. With 1 base removed from V and 0 bases from J, the gap between germline ends came to 15 bases. The CDR3 nucleotides are TGTGCCAGCAGCCAAGTACAGGGAGGAGGAATGAACACTGAAGCTTTCTTT. It codes for CASSQVQGGGMNTEAFF.

This clonotype was seen repeatedly, ten times or more. The chain joins TRBV19 to TRBJ1-5, with 9 bases identical to TRBD1. Trimming took 1 base from V and 1 from J; bases not matched to a gene: 2. In germline, CDR1 is LNHDA, CDR2 SQIVND (reference sequence). This CDR3 has 16 amino acids. The CDR3 loop reads CASSIGGTGSNQPQHF. CDR3 nucleotides: TGTGCCAGTAGTATAGGCGGGACAGGGAGCAATCAGCCCCAGCATTTT.

This clonotype was observed at least ten times. A read error may account for a junction end that differs from germline. The chain uses TRBV7-7 and TRBJ1-3; D remains ambiguous. This CDR3 region has 13 residues. Germline assignment: CDR1 SSHAT and CDR2 FNYEAQ (reference sequence). CDR3 DNA sequence: TGTGCTAGCAGCTTAGCGGTCTCCGGTCCGCTATATTTT. Its translation: CASSLAVSGPLYF. Full variable domain (outside the CDR3, taken from reference TRBV7-7 and TRBJ1-3): GAGVSQSPRYKVTKRGQDVTLRCDPISSHATLYWYQQALGQGPEFLTYFNYEAQPDKSGLPSDRFSAERPEGSISTLTIQRTEQRDSAMYRCASSLAVSGPLYFGEGSWLTVV.

This clonotype turned up a few times. This chain joins TRBV20-1 and TRBJ2-7; D tentatively fits TRBD1 or TRBD2 (5 bases each). Germline CDR1 and CDR2: DFQATT and SNEGSKA (reference sequence). V was clipped by 2 bases and J by 2 bases, with 22 bases between them. The CDR3 consists of 17 residues. The CDR3 reads CSARFGQQPGRTYEQYF. In nucleotides, the CDR3 is TGCAGTGCTAGATTCGGTCAACAACCGGGACGTACCTACGAGCAGTACTTC.

This clonotype was counted only a few times. V usage is TRBV4-1 and J usage is TRBJ2-7; D is possibly TRBD1 or TRBD2 (5 bases each). Trimming took 4 bases from V and 6 from J, leaving 19 bases between them. The germline V gene encodes CDR1 MGHRA and CDR2 YSYEKL. This CDR3 is 15 amino acids long. This CDR3 is CASSPGAAMLAEQYF. The CDR3 nucleotides are TGCGCCAGCAGCCCTGGGGCAGCCATGCTAGCCGAGCAGTACTTC.

This chain joins TRBV19 and TRBJ1-4, with TRBD1 identical over 9 bases. After removal of 5 bases from V and 9 bases from J, the junction contained 13 bases not matched to a gene. This CDR3 is built from 16 residues. Germline V gene sequence: CDR1 LNHDA, CDR2 SQIVND (reference sequence). The CDR3 sequence: CASSFPSGQGTKKLFF. The CDR3 nucleotides are TGTGCCAGTAGTTTCCCTTCGGGACAGGGAACGAAAAAACTGTTTTTT. The variable domain in full, completed from reference TRBV19 and TRBJ1-4, reads DGGITQSPKYLFRKEGQNVTLSCEQNLNHDAMYWYRQDPGQGLRLIYYSQIVNDFQKGDIAEGYSVSREKKESFPLTVTSAQKNPTAFYLCASSFPSGQGTKKLFFGSGTQLSVL.

The CDR3 protein is CASSLRQSSGNTIYF. The CDR3 DNA reads as TGTGCCAGCAGCTTACGGCAGTCTTCTGGAAACACCATATATTTT. The chain uses TRBV7-2 and TRBJ1-3; D gene unclear. Germline V lookup: CDR1 SGHTA, CDR2 FQGNSA. The CDR3 covers 15 residues. Trimming cost V 2 bases and J 1 base, with 9 bases left between them. The variable domain in full, completed from reference TRBV7-2 and TRBJ1-3, reads GAGVSQSPSNKVTEKGKDVELRCDPISGHTALYWYRQSLGQGLEFLIYFQGNSAPDKSGLPSDRFSAERTGGSVSTLTIQRTQQEDSAVYLCASSLRQSSGNTIYFGEGSWLTVV.

On this clonotype itself: A much larger clone differs by one base, so this may be a read error. CDR3 region: CASSDPLQGFAEAIF. The CDR3 region has the DNA TGTGCCAGCAGTGATCCCCTCCAGGGCTTCGCTGAAGCTATCTTT. The chain joins TRBV2 to TRBJ1-1; tentative D call: TRBD1 (5 bases). This CDR3 region has 15 residues. Germline assignment: CDR1 SNHLY and CDR2 FYNNEI.

The chain joins TRBV4-1 to TRBJ2-7; D possibly corresponds to TRBD2 (6 bases). Trimming cost V 1 base and J 5 bases, with 21 bases left between them. The CDR3 is made up of 17 amino acids. Germline assignment: CDR1 MGHRA and CDR2 YSYEKL. CDR3 loop: CASSQGRRGVGFDEQYF. The CDR3 nucleotides are TGCGCCAGCAGCCAAGGGAGGCGGGGCGTGGGGTTCGACGAGCAGTACTTC.

This clonotype was counted many times. In nucleotides, the CDR3 is TGTGCCAGCAGCGTGGCAGGGACCAGTCAGCCCCAGCATTTT. This translates into CASSVAGTSQPQHF. V is TRBV5-6 and J is TRBJ1-5; a weak D match, TRBD1 (5 bases). Looked up from germline, CDR1 is SGHDT and CDR2 is YYEEEE. The germline V and J ends were trimmed by 4 bases and 6 bases, with 14 bases remaining between them. The CDR3 has 14 residues.

This clonotype came up many times. This chain uses TRBV5-1 with TRBJ2-1; 10 positions agree with TRBD2. Germline V gene lookup returns CDR1 SGHRS and CDR2 YFSETQ. The length of the CDR3 is 17 residues. Trimming removed 3 bases from V and 4 bases from J; junction bases left unmatched: 10. As DNA, the CDR3 is TGCGCCAGCAGCTCCAATGGGGCGGGACTAGCGTACAATGAGCAGTTCTTC. It codes for CASSSNGAGLAYNEQFF.

The V call is TRBV7-6, the J call TRBJ2-2; D gene uncertain. CDR3 length equals 13 residues. V lost 5 bases and J 7 bases, leaving 11 bases between the germline ends. The germline CDR1 and CDR2 sequences are SGHVS and FNYEAQ. DNA for the CDR3: TGTGCCAGCAGCCCTCAGTACGACGGGGAGCTGTTTTTT. Protein product: CASSPQYDGELFF.

This clonotype was recorded a few times. This chain joins TRBV15 and TRBJ1-2, with 10 positions matching TRBD1. The V gene's germline CDR1 is LNHNV and CDR2 YYDKDF (reference sequence). The V and J ends lost 1 base and 7 bases, in that order; junction bases with no gene match: 3. The CDR3 totals 14 residues. CDR3 residues: CATSRGQGARGYTF. In nucleotides, the CDR3 is TGTGCCACCAGCAGAGGACAGGGGGCGCGTGGCTACACCTTC.

The sample holds many counts of this clonotype. This chain joins TRBV12-3 or TRBV12-4 and TRBJ1-5; D is perhaps TRBD1 (5 bases). This CDR3 is built from 14 residues. V lost 2 bases and J 4 bases, leaving 9 bases between the germline ends. CDR3: CASSLLDSNQPQHF. The CDR3 coding sequence is TGTGCCAGCAGTTTATTAGACAGTAATCAGCCCCAGCATTTT.

In this sample, this clonotype turned up a few times. V usage is TRBV29-1 and J usage is TRBJ2-3, with 9 bases lining up with TRBD2. Germline V gene data show CDR1 as SQVTM and CDR2 as ANQGSEA. V lost 7 bases to trimming and J lost 5 bases; unmatched junction nucleotides: 4. This CDR3 region has 12 residues. This CDR3 reads CSAASGEDTQYF. CDR3 DNA: TGCAGCGCCGCTAGCGGGGAAGATACGCAGTATTTT.

This clonotype appeared many times. This chain joins TRBV20-1 and TRBJ2-3; TRBD2 is a possible D gene (6 bases). CDR1 DFQATT and CDR2 SNEGSKA come from the germline V gene (reference sequence). The V end was cut by 0 bases, the J end by 1 base, with 14 bases between. The CDR3 is 16 amino acids. The CDR3 nucleotides read TGCAGTGCTAGAGATGAGGAGGGGCGGGGCACAGATACGCAGTATTTT. Its protein is CSARDEEGRGTDTQYF.

This clonotype appeared a few times. This sequence joins TRBV27 and TRBJ1-1; the D gene is possibly TRBD1 (5 bases). The CDR3 covers 12 residues. Germline V lookup: CDR1 MNHEY, CDR2 SMNVEV (reference sequence). V shed 7 bases and J shed 0 bases, with 6 bases lying between them. CDR3 DNA: TGTGCCAGCACAGGGATGAACACTGAAGCTTTCTTT. Residues: CASTGMNTEAFF.

This clonotype has more than one count but fewer than ten. The chain employs TRBV3-1 and TRBJ1-1; D gene unclear. The CDR3 extends over 14 amino acids. The V end lost 1 base, the J end lost 11 bases, and 17 bases lay between the germline ends. CDR1 is LGHDT, CDR2 YNNKEL, per germline (reference sequence). This chain's CDR3 is CASSQGQSRTGAFF. CDR3 DNA sequence: TGTGCCAGCAGCCAAGGGCAGTCCAGGACGGGGGCTTTCTTT.

This clonotype was detected many times. The chain couples TRBV25-1 to TRBJ2-2, with TRBD1 matching 8 bases. Germline-derived CDR1 and CDR2 are MGHDK and SYGVNS. The CDR3 runs 15 residues. V lost 7 bases to trimming and J lost 3 bases; unmatched junction nucleotides: 7. The CDR3: CASIEAGGDTGELFF. The CDR3 DNA reads TGTGCCAGCATTGAGGCAGGGGGCGACACCGGGGAGCTGTTTTTT.

The chain joins TRBV20-1 to TRBJ1-1; possibly TRBD1 for D (6 bases). The CDR3 length is 15 residues. CDR1 is DFQATT and CDR2 is SNEGSKA in the germline V gene (reference sequence). Trimming stripped 8 bases from V and 4 bases from J, with 23 bases between. The CDR3 region has the DNA TGCAGTCCCACAGTTGGGGGGGCGGTAGGCACTGAAGCTTTCTTT. It encodes CSPTVGGAVGTEAFF.

Concerning this clonotype: Since a much larger clone is just one base distant, this may be a read error. The V gene is TRBV7-2, the J gene TRBJ1-1; D is undetermined. Germline-derived CDR1 and CDR2 are SGHTA and FQGNSA. This CDR3 spans 13 amino acids. V shed 1 base and J shed 1 base, with 4 bases lying between them. CDR3 residues: CASSLGANTEAFF. The CDR3 region has the DNA TGTGCCAGCAGCTTAGGAGCGAACACTGAAGCTTTCTTT.

In its sample, this clonotype was seen many times. This sequence joins TRBV29-1 and TRBJ1-2; D not certain. Germline CDR1 reads SQVTM; CDR2 reads ANQGSEA. Trimming shortened V by 2 bases and J by 6 bases, and 4 bases separated the two germline ends. The CDR3 is 10 amino acids. CDR3 in amino acids: CSVEQDGYTF. The CDR3 coding sequence is TGCAGCGTTGAACAGGATGGCTACACCTTC.